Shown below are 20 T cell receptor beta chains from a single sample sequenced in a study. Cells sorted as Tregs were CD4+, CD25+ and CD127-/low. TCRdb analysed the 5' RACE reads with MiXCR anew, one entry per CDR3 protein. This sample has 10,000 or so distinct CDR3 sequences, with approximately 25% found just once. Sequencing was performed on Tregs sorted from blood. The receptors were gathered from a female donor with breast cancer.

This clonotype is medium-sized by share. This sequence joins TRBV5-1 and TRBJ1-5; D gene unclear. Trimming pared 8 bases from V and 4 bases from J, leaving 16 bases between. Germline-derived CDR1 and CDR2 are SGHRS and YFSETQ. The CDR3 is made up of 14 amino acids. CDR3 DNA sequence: TGCGCCAGGAATCTAGGAGAGAGGAATCAGCCCCAGCATTTT. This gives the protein CARNLGERNQPQHF.

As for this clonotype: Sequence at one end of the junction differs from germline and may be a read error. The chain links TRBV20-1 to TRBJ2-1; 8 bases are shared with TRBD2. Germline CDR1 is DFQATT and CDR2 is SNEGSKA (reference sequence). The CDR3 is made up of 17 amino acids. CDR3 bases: TGCAGTGCTAGAGATAACCTAGCGGGCGTCTACTACAATGGGCAGTTCTTC. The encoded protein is CSARDNLAGVYYNGQFF.

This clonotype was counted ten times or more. The CDR3 sequence: CASSYYSRTGVTGELFF. For the CDR3, the DNA is TGTGCCAGCAGTTACTACTCAAGGACAGGGGTCACCGGGGAGCTGTTTTTT. The V call is TRBV6-5, the J call TRBJ2-2; TRBD1 matches at 9 bases. The CDR3 covers 17 residues. The V and J ends lost 1 base and 4 bases, in that order; junction bases with no gene match: 7. Germline V gene data show CDR1 as MNHEY and CDR2 as SVGAGI.

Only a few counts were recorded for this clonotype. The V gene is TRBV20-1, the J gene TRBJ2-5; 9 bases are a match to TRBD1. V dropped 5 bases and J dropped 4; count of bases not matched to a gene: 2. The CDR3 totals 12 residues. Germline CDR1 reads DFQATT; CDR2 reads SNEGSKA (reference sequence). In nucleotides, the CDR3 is TGCAGTGCTGTGGACAGGGGAGAGACCCAGTACTTC. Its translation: CSAVDRGETQYF.

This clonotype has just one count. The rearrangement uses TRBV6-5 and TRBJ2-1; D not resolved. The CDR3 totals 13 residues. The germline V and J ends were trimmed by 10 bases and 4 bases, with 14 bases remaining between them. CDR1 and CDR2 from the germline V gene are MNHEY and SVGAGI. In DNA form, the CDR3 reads TGTGCCACCTCGAGTAGGCAATACAATGAGCAGTTCTTC. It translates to CATSSRQYNEQFF.

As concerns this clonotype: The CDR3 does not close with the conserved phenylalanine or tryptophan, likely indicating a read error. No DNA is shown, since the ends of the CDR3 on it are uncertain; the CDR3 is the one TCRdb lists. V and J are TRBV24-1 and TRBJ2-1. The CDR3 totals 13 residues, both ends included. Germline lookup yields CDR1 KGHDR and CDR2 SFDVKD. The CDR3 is CATSDLRLGEQLL.

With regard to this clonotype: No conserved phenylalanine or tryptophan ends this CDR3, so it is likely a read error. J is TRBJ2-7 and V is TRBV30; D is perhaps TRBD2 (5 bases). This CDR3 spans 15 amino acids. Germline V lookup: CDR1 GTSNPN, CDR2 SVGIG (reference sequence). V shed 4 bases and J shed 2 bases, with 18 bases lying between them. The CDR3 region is CAWKQLAGTPYEQYC. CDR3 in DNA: TGTGCCTGGAAACAACTTGCGGGTACCCCCTACGAGCAGTACTGC.

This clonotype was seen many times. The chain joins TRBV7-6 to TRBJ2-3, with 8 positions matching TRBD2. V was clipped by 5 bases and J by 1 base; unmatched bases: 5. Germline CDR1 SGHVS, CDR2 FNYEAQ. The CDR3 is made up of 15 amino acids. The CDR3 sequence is CASSPTSGRTDTQYF. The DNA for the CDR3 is TGTGCCAGCAGCCCCACTAGCGGCCGCACAGATACGCAGTATTTT.

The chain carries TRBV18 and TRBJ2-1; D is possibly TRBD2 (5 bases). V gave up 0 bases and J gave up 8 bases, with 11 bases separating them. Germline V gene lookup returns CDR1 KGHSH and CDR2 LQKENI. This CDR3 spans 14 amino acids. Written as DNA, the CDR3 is TGTGCCAGCTCACCACCAGACAAGGGAGATGAGCAGTTCTTC. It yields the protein CASSPPDKGDEQFF.

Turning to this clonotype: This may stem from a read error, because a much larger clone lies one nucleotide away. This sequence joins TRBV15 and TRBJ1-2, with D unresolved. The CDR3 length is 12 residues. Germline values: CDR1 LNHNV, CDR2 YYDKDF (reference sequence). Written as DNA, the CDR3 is TGTGCCACCAGCGACCTTCCAGATGGCGACACCTTC. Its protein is CATSDLPDGDTF. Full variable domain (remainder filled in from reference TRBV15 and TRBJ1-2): DAMVIQNPRYQVTQFGKPVTLSCSQTLNHNVMYWYQQKSSQAPKLLFHYYDKDFNNEADTPDNFQSRRPNTSFCFLDIRSPGLGDTAMYLCATSDLPDGDTFGSGTRLTVV.

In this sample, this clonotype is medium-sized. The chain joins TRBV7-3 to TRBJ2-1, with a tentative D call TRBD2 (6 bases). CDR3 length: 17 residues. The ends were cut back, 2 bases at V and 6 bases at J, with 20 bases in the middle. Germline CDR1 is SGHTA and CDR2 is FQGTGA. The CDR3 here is CASSLHSPRGIGNEQFF. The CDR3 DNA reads TGTGCCAGCAGCTTACATTCTCCCCGCGGGATTGGCAATGAGCAGTTCTTC.

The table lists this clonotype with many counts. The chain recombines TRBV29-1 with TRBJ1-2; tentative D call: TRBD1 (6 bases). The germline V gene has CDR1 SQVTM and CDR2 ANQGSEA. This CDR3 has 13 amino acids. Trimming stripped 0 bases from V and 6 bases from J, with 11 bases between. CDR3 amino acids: CSVEEAGADGYTF. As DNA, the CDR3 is TGCAGCGTTGAAGAAGCAGGGGCGGATGGCTACACCTTC.

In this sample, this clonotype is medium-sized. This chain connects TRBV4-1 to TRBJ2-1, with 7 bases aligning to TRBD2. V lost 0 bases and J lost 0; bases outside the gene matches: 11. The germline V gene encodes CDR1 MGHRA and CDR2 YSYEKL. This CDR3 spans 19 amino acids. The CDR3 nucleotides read TGCGCCAGCAGCCAAGATTTGGGGTGGCGGGAGAGCTCCTACAATGAGCAGTTCTTC. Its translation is CASSQDLGWRESSYNEQFF.

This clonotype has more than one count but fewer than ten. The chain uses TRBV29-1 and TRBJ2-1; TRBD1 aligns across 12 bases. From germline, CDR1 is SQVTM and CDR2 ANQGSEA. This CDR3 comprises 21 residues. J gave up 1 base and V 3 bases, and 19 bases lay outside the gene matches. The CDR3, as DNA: TGCAGCGTTGACGGTTTCTGGGACAGGGGGCTAGTGGCCACTTCCTACAATGAGCAGTTCTTC. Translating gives CSVDGFWDRGLVATSYNEQFF.

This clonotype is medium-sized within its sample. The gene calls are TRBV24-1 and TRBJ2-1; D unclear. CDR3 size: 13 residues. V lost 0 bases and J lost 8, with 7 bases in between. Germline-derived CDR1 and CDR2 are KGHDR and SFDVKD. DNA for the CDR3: TGTGCCACCAGTGATTTGCGAGTATATGAGCAGTTCTTC. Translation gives CATSDLRVYEQFF.

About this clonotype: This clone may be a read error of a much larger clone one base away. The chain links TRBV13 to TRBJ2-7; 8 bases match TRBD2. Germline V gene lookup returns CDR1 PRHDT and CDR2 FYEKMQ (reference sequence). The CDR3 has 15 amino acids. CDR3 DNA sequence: TGTGTCAGCAGCTTGGGGGCTAGCGGGCCATACGAGCAGTACTTC. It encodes CVSSLGASGPYEQYF.

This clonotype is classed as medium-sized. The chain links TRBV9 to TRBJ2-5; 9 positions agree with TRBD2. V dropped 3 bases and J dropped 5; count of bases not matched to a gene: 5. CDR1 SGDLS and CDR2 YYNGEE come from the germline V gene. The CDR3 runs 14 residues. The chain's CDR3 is CASSEDSGSETQYF. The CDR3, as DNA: TGTGCCAGCAGCGAAGATAGCGGGAGTGAGACCCAGTACTTC.

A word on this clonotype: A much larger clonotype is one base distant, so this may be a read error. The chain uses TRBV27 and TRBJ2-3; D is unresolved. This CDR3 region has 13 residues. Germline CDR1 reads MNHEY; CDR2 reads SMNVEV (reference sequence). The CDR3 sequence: CASGLFVTDTQYF. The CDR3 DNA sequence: TGTGCCAGCGGTTTATTCGTCACAGATACGCAGTATTTT.

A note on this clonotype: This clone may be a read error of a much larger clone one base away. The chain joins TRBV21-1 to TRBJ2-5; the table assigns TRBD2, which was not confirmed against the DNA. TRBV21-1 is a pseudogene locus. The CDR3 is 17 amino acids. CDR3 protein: CASTPDPSGGRWETRYF. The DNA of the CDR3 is TGTGCCAGTACACCCGATCCCTCTGGCGGGAGATGGGAGACCCGGTACTTC.

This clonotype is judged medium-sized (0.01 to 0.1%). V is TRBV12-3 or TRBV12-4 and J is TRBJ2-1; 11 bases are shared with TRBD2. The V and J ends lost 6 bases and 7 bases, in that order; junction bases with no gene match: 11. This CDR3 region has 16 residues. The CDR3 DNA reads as TGTGCCAGCAGAGGTTATAGCGGGAGGGCCGATAATGAGCAGTTCTTC. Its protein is CASRGYSGRADNEQFF.